Listed here is a single T cell receptor (beta chain). This receptor's antigen is unknown. No base quality information exists; no much larger clone differs at one position. This specimen belongs to a study of regulatory T cells in long-lasting Graves disease (dated by TCRdb to the early 2020s). The study in broad terms: Persistent Graves' disease meant more than 5 years of antithyroid drug treatment with TSH receptor autoantibodies that stayed positive. A total of roughly 33 samples underwent TCR sequencing: 13 from persistent and about 20 from newly diagnosed Graves' disease patients. On average, persistent Graves' disease patients in the clinical cohort had been on antithyroid drugs for around ten years. Patients with persistent Graves' disease were compared with patients with newly diagnosed Graves' disease using TCR sequencing and RNA sequencing of peripheral blood. The study was conducted in China and was registered as a clinical trial. Results and caveats for the whole study, not just this receptor: Lower TCR Shannon entropy and fewer highly expanded clones were observed in persistent Graves' disease patients than in newly diagnosed patients, which suggested clonal expansion. Preferential use of TRBV28, TRBJ1-2 and TRBJ2-5 was observed in persistent disease, whereas TRBV20-1 and TRBJ2-1 were favored in newly diagnosed disease. The study examined only peripheral blood because the primary lesion, thyroid tissue, could not be accessed. A larger number of public clonotypes was shared among persistent patients (fewer than 3,000) than among newly diagnosed patients (approximately 930). The authors noted that the small sample size was a limitation that may lower accuracy. Sequencing and analysis were limited to the TCR beta chain.

Interpreted using the paper, the time point label stands for: persistent/refractory GD, antithyroid drugs over 5 years with positive TRAb. For both TCR sequencing and RNA sequencing, RNA was extracted from PBMCs using TRIzol. The diagnosis of Graves' disease was made according to American Thyroid Association guidelines. Recruitment of patients was carried out at an endocrinology department in Xi'an, China. From each patient, around 8.3 milliliters of peripheral blood was collected into an EDTA anticoagulant tube. Ficoll Paque Plus density gradient separation was used to isolate PBMCs, and no further T cell sorting was done. RNA quality was checked with an Agilent 2100 Bioanalyzer and agarose gel, and concentration with a NanoDrop 2000. Ends trimmed: V by 5 bases, J by 5 bases; bases unmatched to a gene: 7. The CDR3 has 15 amino acids, counting the end cysteine and phenylalanine. Here the CDR3 DNA is all that survives: 45 bases in frame from base 1. Looking up the germline V gene (reference sequence) yields CDR1 MNHEY and CDR2 SMNVEV.

The library was obtained by multiplex PCR. The instrument given in TCRdb is Illumina HiSeq 4000. To build TCR beta libraries, CDR3 regions were amplified by Arm-PCR using iRepertoire HTBI primers. Gel purification was performed on PCR products prior to sequencing. Per the original workflow: Across samples, around 62 TRBV and 13 to 15 TRBJ segments were identified and used for gene usage analysis of CDR3 amino acid clonotypes. COPE and FqMerger were used to merge filtered high-quality paired reads into contigs. BLAST was used to align contigs to IMGT TRBV, TRBD and TRBJ reference genes, with CDR3 defined following IMGT. Clonotypes above 0.1% frequency were classified as highly expanded clones. Shannon entropy was used to measure repertoire diversity, and the Gini coefficient was used to measure V-J evenness. A clonotype was considered public if more than one individual shared it. In TCRdb, the public reads were trimmed at Q25 with fastp and aligned with MiXCR, with productive beta chains retained. Each record represents a unique CDR3 protein, reported with the most common genes and DNA among its rows. It is TCRdb's table, rather than the study itself, that gives the V and J calls and clone size. The sample contains about 470,000 distinct CDR3 sequences, roughly 20% of them found a single time. Approximately 8% of the sample lies in the top ten.

Sequencing used peripheral blood mononuclear cells (PBMCs), obtained when the disease was refractory, from a patient treated with antithyroid drugs. Here the chain combines TRBV27 and TRBJ2-3, and TRBD2 matches 10 of the central bases. The TCR sequence derives from a female donor with Graves disease. In nucleotides, the sequence is TGTGCCAGCAGTGCTCTAGCGGGAGCTGGAGATACGCAGTATTTT. The resulting protein is CASSALAGAGDTQYF.